This T cell receptor beta chain was obtained from a study of T cell clones after liver transplantation. Study-wide context: TCRbeta sequencing after a pre-transplant mixed lymphocyte reaction identified graft-donor-reactive clones, later tracked in post-transplant blood. HCV positivity affected three of eight recipients; the rest lacked autoimmune or viral indications. Draws occurred before transplant, before withdrawal, and after complete or failed withdrawal.

As concerns this clone: Its target is unknown.

Broader study findings: In two subjects, few donor cells limited the measurable donor-reactive repertoire.

The CDR3 is made up of 14 amino acids. Trimming took 6 bases from V and 13 from J; bases not matched to a gene: 12. Germline values: CDR1 MDHEN, CDR2 SYDVKM. TCRdb's table, derived via immunoSEQ multiplex PCR, lists solely in-frame clones and lacks some. The sample lists roughly 120,000 clones, roughly nine tenths seen once, with approximately 0.78% in the top ten. The source of this sequence is a human patient who received a liver transplant. Some of the T cells may derive from the graft donor. Here the sequenced sample was CD4+ T cells from blood, taken 12 months after liver transplant. The gene calls are TRBV28 and TRBJ1-4, with 9 bases identical to TRBD1. The DNA of the CDR3 is TGTGCCAGCAGCCCGGGACAGGGCGGCTCGTTACTGTTTTTT. Its translation: CASSPGQGGSLLFF.